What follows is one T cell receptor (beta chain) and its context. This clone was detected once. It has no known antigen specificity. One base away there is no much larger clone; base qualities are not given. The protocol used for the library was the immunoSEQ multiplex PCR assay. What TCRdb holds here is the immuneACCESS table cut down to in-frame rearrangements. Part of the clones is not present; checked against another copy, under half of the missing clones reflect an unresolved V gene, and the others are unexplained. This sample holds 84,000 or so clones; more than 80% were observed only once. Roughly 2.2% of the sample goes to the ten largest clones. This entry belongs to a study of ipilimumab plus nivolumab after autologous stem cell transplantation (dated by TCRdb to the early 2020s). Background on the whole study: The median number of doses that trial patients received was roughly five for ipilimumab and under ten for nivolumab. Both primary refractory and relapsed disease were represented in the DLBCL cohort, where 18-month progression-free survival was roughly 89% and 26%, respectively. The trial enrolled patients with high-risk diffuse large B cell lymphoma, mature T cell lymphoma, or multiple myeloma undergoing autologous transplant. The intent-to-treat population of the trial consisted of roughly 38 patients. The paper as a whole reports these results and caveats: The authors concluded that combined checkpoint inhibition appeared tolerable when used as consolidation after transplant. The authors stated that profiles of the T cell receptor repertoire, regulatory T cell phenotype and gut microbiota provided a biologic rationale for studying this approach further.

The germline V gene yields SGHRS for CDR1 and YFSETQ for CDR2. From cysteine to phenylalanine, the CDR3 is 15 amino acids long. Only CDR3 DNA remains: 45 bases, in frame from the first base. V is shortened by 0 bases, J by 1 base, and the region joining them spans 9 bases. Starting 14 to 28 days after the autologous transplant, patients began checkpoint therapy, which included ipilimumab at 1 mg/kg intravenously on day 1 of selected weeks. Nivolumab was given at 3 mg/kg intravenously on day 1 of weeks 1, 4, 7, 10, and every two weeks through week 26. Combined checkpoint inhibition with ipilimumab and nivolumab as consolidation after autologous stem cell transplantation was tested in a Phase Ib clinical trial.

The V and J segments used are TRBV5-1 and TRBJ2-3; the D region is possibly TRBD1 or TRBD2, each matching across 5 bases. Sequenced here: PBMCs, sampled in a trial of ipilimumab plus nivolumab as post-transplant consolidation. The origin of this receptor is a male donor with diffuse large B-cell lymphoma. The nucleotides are TGCGCCAGCAGCTTGGGGGGGAAGCGCACAGATACGCAGTATTTT. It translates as CASSLGGKRTDTQYF.